A single sample gave rise to the 17 T cell receptor beta chains below, sequenced in a study of shared T cell receptors in the human thymus. The repertoire was sequenced with immunoSEQ multiplex PCR; TCRdb's copy has only in-frame clones and lacks some. The table lists about 380,000 clones, roughly 94% of them singletons. Sequencing was done on a sample of thymocytes. Receptors originate from a human donor.

This clone is a singleton in its sample. Other DNA sequences within the sample encode an identical CDR3. The rearrangement joins TRBV19 to TRBJ1-1, with D perhaps matching TRBD1 (6 bases). V gave up 3 bases and J gave up 3 bases, with 8 bases separating them. This CDR3 comprises 13 residues. The germline V gene encodes CDR1 LNHDA and CDR2 SQIVND (reference sequence). CDR3 sequence (DNA): TGTGCCAGTAGTATGAGGGGGGACACTGAAGCTTTCTTT. It encodes CASSMRGDTEAFF.

V and J are TRBV27 and TRBJ1-1; the match to TRBD1 covers 8 bases. Losses at the gene ends were 7 bases for V and 1 base for J; bases not matched to a gene: 11. The CDR3 is made up of 16 amino acids. Germline CDR1 and CDR2: MNHEY and SMNVEV (reference sequence). The CDR3, as DNA: TGTGCCAGCACTCTTTCGCGTGGGACAGGGAACACTGAAGCTTTCTTT. Its protein is CASTLSRGTGNTEAFF.

The genes are TRBV5-1 and TRBJ2-7, with D perhaps matching TRBD1 (6 bases). The V gene's germline CDR1 is SGHRS and CDR2 YFSETQ. Between the trimmed V and J ends, which lost 4 bases and 0 bases, there was a span of 20 bases. The CDR3 has 17 residues. The CDR3 region is CASSEKSGARTSYEQYF. The CDR3 DNA reads as TGCGCCAGCAGCGAGAAGTCAGGGGCCCGAACCTCCTACGAGCAGTACTTC.

V and J are TRBV9 and TRBJ2-1; 9 bases are a match to TRBD2. Germline V CDR1 and CDR2: SGDLS, YYNGEE. The CDR3 has 15 residues. The junction had 10 bases not matched to a gene; V was cut back by 4 bases and J by 8 bases. The DNA for the CDR3 is TGTGCCAGCAGCTCCATAGCGGGAGCAGGGGATGAGCAGTTCTTC. Translation gives CASSSIAGAGDEQFF.

The CDR3 DNA reads as TGTGCCAGCAGCCAAGAGGCGAGCTGGGAGACCCAGTACTTC. Translated, it gives CASSQEASWETQYF. V gene TRBV4-2 combines with J gene TRBJ2-5; D call uncertain. CDR1 LGHNA and CDR2 YNFKEQ come from the germline V gene. Trimming left V 0 bases short and J 5 bases short, with 10 bases between. The CDR3 is 14 amino acids.

CDR3 bases: TGTGCCAGCAGTTCACCCCGGATACCCCCCCCGGCCAATGAGCAGTTCTTC. It translates to CASSSPRIPPPANEQFF. The chain carries TRBV28 and TRBJ2-1; D is ambiguous. Germline lookup yields CDR1 MDHEN and CDR2 SYDVKM. V shed 4 bases and J shed 6 bases, with 22 bases lying between them. The CDR3 runs 17 residues.

The chain joins TRBV11-3 to TRBJ1-1; D remains unclear. CDR1 and CDR2 (germline): SGHNT, YENEEA. The ends were cut back, 2 bases at V and 4 bases at J, with 8 bases in the middle. The CDR3 length is 13 residues. The CDR3 coding sequence is TGTGCCAGCAGCTTAAAGGCGGGCACTGAAGCTTTCTTT. This translates into CASSLKAGTEAFF.

The chain has TRBV28 and TRBJ2-1; 12 nucleotides line up with TRBD2. Germline V CDR1 and CDR2: MDHEN, SYDVKM. CDR3 length: 17 amino acids. Trimming removed 5 bases from V and 14 bases from J; junction bases left unmatched: 19. The CDR3, as DNA: TGTGCCAGCAGTCCGGAAATCGCCGGGACTAGCGGGCCAGGGGAGTTCTTC. This translates into CASSPEIAGTSGPGEFF.

The count of this clone is one. The genes are TRBV28 and TRBJ2-1; 9 bases fit TRBD1. V lost 6 bases to trimming and J lost 8 bases; unmatched junction nucleotides: 14. Germline CDR1 and CDR2: MDHEN and SYDVKM. The CDR3 length is 16 residues. This CDR3 is CASRSRSRDRVHEQFF. In DNA, the CDR3 is TGTGCCAGCAGAAGTAGGAGCCGGGACAGGGTCCATGAGCAGTTCTTC. The full variable domain, in which reference TRBV28 and TRBJ2-1 provide the parts outside the CDR3, is DVKVTQSSRYLVKRTGEKVFLECVQDMDHENMFWYRQDPGLGLRLIYFSYDVKMKEKGDIPEGYSVSREKKERFSLILESASTNQTSMYLCASRSRSRDRVHEQFFGPGTRLTVL.

The chain carries TRBV15 and TRBJ2-7; D is unresolved. Germline V gene data show CDR1 as LNHNV and CDR2 as YYDKDF (reference sequence). The CDR3 has 16 residues. Trimming pared 1 base from V and 0 bases from J, leaving 13 bases between. CDR3 amino acids: CATSRVRRVSSYEQYF. The DNA of the CDR3 is TGTGCCACCAGCAGAGTCCGTCGCGTGAGCTCCTACGAGCAGTACTTC. The full variable domain, rest sourced from reference TRBV15 and TRBJ2-7, is DAMVIQNPRYQVTQFGKPVTLSCSQTLNHNVMYWYQQKSSQAPKLLFHYYDKDFNNEADTPDNFQSRRPNTSFCFLDIRSPGLGDTAMYLCATSRVRRVSSYEQYFGPGTRLTVT.

The chain recombines TRBV7-2 with TRBJ2-5; TRBD2 matches at 7 bases. The CDR3 totals 13 residues. V gave up 3 bases and J gave up 9 bases; unmatched junction bases: 7. CDR1 is SGHTA, CDR2 FQGNSA, per germline. CDR3 nucleotides: TGTGCCAGCAGCTTCCCTCAGCGGGAACCCCAGTACTTC. It yields the protein CASSFPQREPQYF.

Regarding this clone: Germline is not matched at one junction end, which may reflect a read error. The chain couples TRBV5-1 to TRBJ2-1, with TRBD1 matching over 7 bases. This CDR3 is built from 15 residues. Germline CDR1 is SGHRS and CDR2 is YFSETQ. The CDR3 DNA reads as TGCGCCAGCAGCCCCGGACAGGTTACTCCTAATGAGCAGATCTTC. Its protein product is CASSPGQVTPNEQIF.

The rearrangement links TRBV18 to TRBJ2-2, with no clear D. Trimming cost V 1 base and J 15 bases, with 18 bases left between them. This CDR3 comprises 14 residues. Germline V gene sequence: CDR1 KGHSH, CDR2 LQKENI. The CDR3 nucleotides read TGTGCCAGCTCACCACATCACCTTACAGAGGTTTTGTTTTTT. Residues: CASSPHHLTEVLFF.

The chain recombines TRBV30 with TRBJ2-1, with D tentatively TRBD1 (6 bases). V lost 4 bases to trimming and J lost 8 bases, with 15 bases between them. This CDR3 has 13 amino acids. Per the germline V gene, CDR1 is GTSNPN and CDR2 is SVGIG (reference sequence). DNA for the CDR3: TGTGCCTGGATACACGACAGGATGTATGAGCAGTTCTTC. Its protein product is CAWIHDRMYEQFF.

The chain links TRBV19 to TRBJ2-3; TRBD2 matches at 8 bases. The V gene end was trimmed by 4 bases and the J gene end by 2 bases; junction bases not matched to a gene: 8. The CDR3 has 16 amino acids. Germline V gene sequence: CDR1 LNHDA, CDR2 SQIVND (reference sequence). CDR3 amino acids: CASSRASGPATDTQYF. The CDR3 DNA follows: TGTGCCAGTAGTAGGGCTAGCGGGCCTGCCACAGATACGCAGTATTTT. Full variable domain (rest looked up from reference TRBV19 and TRBJ2-3): DGGITQSPKYLFRKEGQNVTLSCEQNLNHDAMYWYRQDPGQGLRLIYYSQIVNDFQKGDIAEGYSVSREKKESFPLTVTSAQKNPTAFYLCASSRASGPATDTQYFGPGTRLTVL.

This chain links TRBV27 with TRBJ2-7, with 9 bases matching TRBD1. The junction had 2 bases not matched to a gene; V was cut back by 2 bases and J by 0 bases. Germline V gene data show CDR1 as MNHEY and CDR2 as SMNVEV (reference sequence). CDR3 size: 15 residues. CDR3 loop: CASSLRDRDSYEQYF. CDR3 sequence (DNA): TGTGCCAGCAGTTTAAGGGACAGGGACTCCTACGAGCAGTACTTC.

Written as DNA, the CDR3 is TGTGCCAGCAGTTGGGGGGCGGCGGCGAGCTCCTACGAGCAGTACTTC. Protein sequence: CASSWGAAASSYEQYF. The rearrangement links TRBV6-5 to TRBJ2-7; perhaps D is TRBD1 or TRBD2 (6 bases each). Germline assignment: CDR1 MNHEY and CDR2 SVGAGI. V lost 4 bases and J lost 0, with 16 bases in between. The CDR3 runs to 16 residues.